This T cell receptor (beta chain) appears in the sequencing data of a study of blood T cell repertoires in COVID-19. Study as a whole: The United States, Italy and Spain supplied acute and convalescent COVID-19 samples.

Measured with immunoSEQ multiplex PCR; TCRdb has only the in-frame clones, and not every one. The profile shows approximately 130,000 clones, around 87% of them singletons. Germline-derived CDR1 and CDR2 are SGHNT and YYREEE (reference sequence). The V and J ends lost 4 bases and 1 base respectively, with 14 bases between them. The CDR3 extends over 15 amino acids. This clone was seen a few times. The sample consisted of peripheral blood. The receptor comes from a woman aged 50 to 60 who had recovered from COVID-19. The chain employs TRBV5-4 and TRBJ1-1; D is uncertain. The CDR3 nucleotides read TGTGCCAGCAGCAATCGTAACGCAGGGAACACTGAAGCTTTCTTT. It is translated as CASSNRNAGNTEAFF.